In its sample, the clone carrying this TCR beta chain was seen many times. Every patient was untreated before thyroid surgery. This entry is derived from a study of metastatic and nonmetastatic thyroid tumors. Germline assignment: CDR1 LNHDA and CDR2 SQIVND (reference sequence). The J segment lost 3 bases and the V segment lost 1 base, leaving 7 bases of the junction unmatched. The CDR3 covers 16 residues. TCRdb reprocessed the PCR reads via MiXCR. This table holds just over 40,000 clones, about an eighth found once. The sequencing input was blood. V is TRBV19 and J is TRBJ2-7, with 9 bases that match TRBD1. The clonotype originates from a female donor with papillary thyroid cancer or a benign thyroid nodule (not recorded which). Some clones in this sample may be carry-over from other donors' samples. The DNA for the CDR3 is TGTGCCAGTAGTATAGGCACCGGGACAGGGCTCTACGAGCAGTACTTC. It specifies CASSIGTGTGLYEQYF. The full variable domain, in which reference TRBV19 and TRBJ2-7 provide the parts outside the CDR3, is DGGITQSPKYLFRKEGQNVTLSCEQNLNHDAMYWYRQDPGQGLRLIYYSQIVNDFQKGDIAEGYSVSREKKESFPLTVTSAQKNPTAFYLCASSIGTGTGLYEQYFGPGTRLTVT.